The 15 T cell receptor beta chains below were found in one sample sequenced in a study of shared clonotypes between healthy human individuals. Sequenced by immunoSEQ multiplex PCR; TCRdb stores in-frame clones only, minus some. The sample lists about 1 million clones, approximately 70% occurring once. The sequenced sample consisted of memory CD4+ T cells sorted from blood. Subset: CD45RA-negative fraction. All receptors come from a man aged 18-30 years in good health.

The chain recombines TRBV27 with TRBJ1-6, with unresolved D. The germline V gene encodes CDR1 MNHEY and CDR2 SMNVEV (reference sequence). Trimming shortened V by 2 bases and J by 4 bases, and 12 bases separated the two germline ends. CDR3 size: 16 residues. CDR3 amino acids: CASSLNTQQYNSPLHF. In DNA form, the CDR3 reads TGTGCCAGCAGTTTAAATACACAGCAGTATAATTCACCCCTCCACTTT.

The V gene is TRBV6-1, the J gene TRBJ2-5, with D possibly being TRBD2 (6 bases). This CDR3 spans 15 amino acids. V dropped 3 bases and J dropped 3 bases, with 14 bases sitting between them. Germline V lookup: CDR1 MNHNS, CDR2 SASEGT. The chain's CDR3 is CASSDGGSRKETQYF. In nucleotides, the CDR3 is TGTGCCAGCAGTGATGGGGGGTCTAGGAAAGAGACCCAGTACTTC.

Note on this clone: The sample holds other DNA sequences that translate to the same CDR3. This chain uses TRBV30 with TRBJ2-1; D gene unclear. Between the trimmed V and J ends, which lost 1 base and 10 bases, there was a span of 8 bases. Germline CDR1 is GTSNPN and CDR2 is SVGIG (reference sequence). The CDR3 runs to 11 residues. The CDR3 here is CAWSGLNEQFF. CDR3 DNA sequence: TGTGCCTGGAGTGGCCTCAACGAGCAGTTCTTC.

The rearrangement joins TRBV6-5 to TRBJ2-1; TRBD2 might be the D (5 bases). CDR1 MNHEY and CDR2 SVGAGI come from the germline V gene. The germline V and J ends were trimmed by 0 bases and 7 bases, with 16 bases remaining between them. This CDR3 spans 16 amino acids. The CDR3 DNA follows: TGTGCCAGCAGTTACTCGAGCCAGTTGGGCGGGAATGAGCAGTTCTTC. Protein product: CASSYSSQLGGNEQFF.

The chain combines TRBV25-1 with TRBJ2-3; 10 bases map to TRBD1. Germline values: CDR1 MGHDK, CDR2 SYGVNS. The CDR3 runs to 16 residues. Unmatched junction bases numbered 5, after V lost 0 bases and J lost 5 bases. CDR3 nucleotide sequence: TGTGCCAGCAGTGAATATAGGACAGGGGGGATAGATACGCAGTATTTT. Protein: CASSEYRTGGIDTQYF.

The V call is TRBV5-6, the J call TRBJ1-3, with D possibly being TRBD1 (6 bases). The CDR3 has 15 residues. CDR1 is SGHDT and CDR2 is YYEEEE in the germline V gene. V lost 6 bases to trimming and J lost 0 bases, with 13 bases between them. The CDR3 DNA is TGTGCCAGCACCCACACCAGGGGCTCTGGAAACACCATATATTTT. This codes for CASTHTRGSGNTIYF.

The rearrangement links TRBV21-1 to TRBJ1-2; TRBD1 is the table's D call and was not checked against the DNA. TRBV21-1 is designated a pseudogene. The CDR3 sequence is 17 residues long. The CDR3 DNA reads TGTGCCAGCAGCAAAGCGGGGGTGCACAGGGGGGAGTATGGCTACACCTTC. Residues: CASSKAGVHRGEYGYTF.

The chain links TRBV5-6 to TRBJ2-7; unclear D gene. Germline CDR1 reads SGHDT; CDR2 reads YYEEEE. V lost 0 bases to trimming and J lost 2 bases, with 15 bases between them. This CDR3 has 16 residues. CDR3 sequence (DNA): TGTGCCAGCAGCTTGGCCGGTGGGATGGGTACCTACGAGCAGTACTTC. It specifies CASSLAGGMGTYEQYF.

The V call is TRBV18, the J call TRBJ2-7; D may be TRBD1 or TRBD2 (5 bases each). Trimming took 3 bases from V and 2 from J, leaving 11 bases between them. The CDR3 extends over 14 amino acids. The germline V gene encodes CDR1 KGHSH and CDR2 LQKENI. CDR3 loop: CASSPLGDPYEQYF. CDR3 coding DNA: TGTGCCAGCTCACCTTTAGGGGACCCCTACGAGCAGTACTTC.

This clone was counted between two and nine times. The chain links TRBV5-1 to TRBJ1-5; the D is unclear. The germline CDR1 and CDR2 sequences are SGHRS and YFSETQ. CDR3 length: 13 residues. With 4 bases removed from V and 1 base from J, the gap between germline ends came to 6 bases. The CDR3 DNA follows: TGCGCCAGCAGCGTGGACAGCAATCAGCCCCAGCATTTT. Translation: CASSVDSNQPQHF.

The J gene is TRBJ1-6, the V gene TRBV6-5, with TRBD1 matching over 7 bases. With 2 bases clipped from V and 7 bases from J, the junction kept 5 bases outside the gene matches. In germline, CDR1 is MNHEY, CDR2 SVGAGI. The CDR3 consists of 15 residues. The CDR3 DNA reads TGTGCCAGCAGTTACACTGGGACAGAAAATTCACCCCTCCACTTT. Translating it yields CASSYTGTENSPLHF.

This sequence joins TRBV5-1 and TRBJ2-7; 8 positions agree with TRBD1. V trimming: 4 bases; J trimming: 7 bases; junction bases outside the gene matches: 16. The CDR3 extends over 16 amino acids. Germline V gives CDR1 SGHRS, CDR2 YFSETQ. CDR3 nucleotide sequence: TGCGCCAGCAGCATTTCGGCGGGCAGGGGGCAGGGGGAGCAGTACTTC. Its translation: CASSISAGRGQGEQYF.

The chain links TRBV30 to TRBJ1-3; D might be TRBD1 (6 bases). Per the germline V gene, CDR1 is GTSNPN and CDR2 is SVGIG (reference sequence). V lost 4 bases and J 0 bases, leaving 13 bases between the germline ends. This CDR3 spans 15 amino acids. CDR3: CAWTTGGYSGNTIYF. CDR3 nucleotides: TGTGCCTGGACCACCGGGGGCTACTCTGGAAACACCATATATTTT.

A remark on this clone: A much larger clone differs by one base, so this may be a read error. The chain links TRBV14 to TRBJ2-7; TRBD2 matches 9 bases. Germline values: CDR1 SGHDN, CDR2 FVKESK. J lost 3 bases, V lost 4 bases, and 1 base had no gene match. The CDR3 is 13 amino acids. The CDR3 nucleotides read TGTGCCAGCAGCCCGACTAGCGGCTACGAGCAGTACTTC. The encoded protein is CASSPTSGYEQYF.

This clone was detected only a few times. V usage is TRBV5-1 and J usage is TRBJ2-7, with D perhaps TRBD2 (6 bases). Trimming shortened V by 0 bases and J by 6 bases, and 13 bases separated the two germline ends. Germline V lookup: CDR1 SGHRS, CDR2 YFSETQ. There are 14 residues in the CDR3. CDR3 sequence: CASSLEGTPSEQYF. DNA of the CDR3: TGCGCCAGCAGCTTGGAAGGGACTCCCTCCGAGCAGTACTTC.